This record covers a single T cell receptor beta chain. What it recognizes is unknown. 5' RACE that incorporated UMI labels was used to prepare the TRB cDNA libraries. TCRdb derives one entry per CDR3 protein from the 5' RACE reads, leaving out DNA. Seen in this sample are about 89,000 distinct CDR3 sequences; the ten most common clones hold around 0.58%. This specimen comes from a study of CXCR3-negative and CXCR3-positive naive CD8 T cells. Points from the study as a whole: Naive subsets showed comparable surface CD5, and TCR interaction strength was also inferred from TRB CDR3 physicochemistry. Hydrophobicity was higher for TRB CDR3s found in CXCR3-positive naive cells than in CXCR3-negative naive cells.

Per the germline V gene, CDR1 is DFQATT and CDR2 is SNEGSKA (reference sequence). The length of the CDR3 is 14 residues. This clonotype originated in a human donor in good health. Some clones in this sample may be carry-over from other donors' samples. The sample taken for sequencing was naive CXCR3+ CD8+ T cells from blood. Subset here: CD45RO-CCR7+CD27+CD95- naive CD8+ T cells expressing CXCR3 (TNR3+). This chain uses TRBV20-1 with TRBJ2-1; without DNA, the TCRdb call of TRBD2 cannot be checked. CDR3 sequence reads: CSASGWIGRNEQFF.